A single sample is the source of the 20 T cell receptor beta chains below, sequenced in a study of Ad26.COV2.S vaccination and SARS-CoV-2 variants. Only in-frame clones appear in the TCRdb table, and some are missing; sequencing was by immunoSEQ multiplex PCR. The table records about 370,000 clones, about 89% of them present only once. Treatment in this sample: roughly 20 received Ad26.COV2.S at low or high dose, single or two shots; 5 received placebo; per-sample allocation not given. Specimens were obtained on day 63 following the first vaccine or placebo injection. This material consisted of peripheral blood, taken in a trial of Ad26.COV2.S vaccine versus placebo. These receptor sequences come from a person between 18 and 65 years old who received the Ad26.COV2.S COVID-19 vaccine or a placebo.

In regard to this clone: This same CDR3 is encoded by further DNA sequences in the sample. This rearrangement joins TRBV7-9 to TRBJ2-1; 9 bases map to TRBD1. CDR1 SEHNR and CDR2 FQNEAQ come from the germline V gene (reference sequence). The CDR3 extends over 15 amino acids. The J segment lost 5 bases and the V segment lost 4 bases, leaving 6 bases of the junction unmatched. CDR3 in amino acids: CASSSGQGLNNEQFF. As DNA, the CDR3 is TGTGCCAGCAGCTCGGGACAGGGACTGAACAATGAGCAGTTCTTC.

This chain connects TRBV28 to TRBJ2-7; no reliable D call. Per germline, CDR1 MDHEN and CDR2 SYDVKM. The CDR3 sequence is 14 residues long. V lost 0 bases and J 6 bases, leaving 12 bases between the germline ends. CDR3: CASSLWGNLREQYF. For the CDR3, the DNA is TGTGCCAGCAGTTTATGGGGCAATCTCCGCGAGCAGTACTTC.

The CDR3 region is CASSVAPQGILNGYTF. The CDR3 region has the DNA TGTGCCAGCAGCGTAGCACCCCAGGGTATCCTTAATGGCTACACCTTC. This chain links TRBV9 with TRBJ1-2, with a tentative D call TRBD1 (5 bases). The germline V gene has CDR1 SGDLS and CDR2 YYNGEE. The V end lost 0 bases, the J end lost 6 bases, and 18 bases lay between the germline ends. The CDR3 totals 16 residues.

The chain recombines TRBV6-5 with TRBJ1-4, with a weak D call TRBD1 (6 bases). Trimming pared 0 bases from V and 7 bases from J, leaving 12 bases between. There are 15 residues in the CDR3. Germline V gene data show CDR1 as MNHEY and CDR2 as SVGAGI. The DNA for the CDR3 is TGTGCCAGCAGTTACTCCAACAGGGCGGGTGAAAAACTGTTTTTT. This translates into CASSYSNRAGEKLFF.

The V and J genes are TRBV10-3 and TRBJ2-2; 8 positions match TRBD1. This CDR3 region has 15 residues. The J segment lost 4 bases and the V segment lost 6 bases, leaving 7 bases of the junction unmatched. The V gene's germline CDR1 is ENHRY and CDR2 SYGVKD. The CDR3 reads CAIRSGQGLTGELFF. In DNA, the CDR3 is TGTGCCATCAGAAGCGGACAGGGACTCACCGGGGAGCTGTTTTTT.

This chain's CDR3 is CASSEGSGGQPQHF. The CDR3 nucleotides read TGTGCCAGCAGCGAGGGGTCAGGCGGGCAGCCCCAGCATTTT. The chain uses TRBV9 and TRBJ1-5; tentatively, D is TRBD1 (5 bases). CDR1 and CDR2 from the germline V gene are SGDLS and YYNGEE. CDR3 length: 14 residues. Trimming shortened V by 3 bases and J by 7 bases, and 14 bases separated the two germline ends.

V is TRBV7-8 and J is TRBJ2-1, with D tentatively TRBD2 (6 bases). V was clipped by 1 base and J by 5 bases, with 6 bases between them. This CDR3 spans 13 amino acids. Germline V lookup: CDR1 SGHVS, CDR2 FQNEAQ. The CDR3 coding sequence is TGTGCCAGCAGCTTAGAGCGGGACAATGAGCAGTTCTTC. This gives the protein CASSLERDNEQFF. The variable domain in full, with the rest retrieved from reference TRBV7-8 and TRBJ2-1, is GAGVSQSPRYKVAKRGQDVALRCDPISGHVSLFWYQQALGQGPEFLTYFQNEAQLDKSGLPSDRFFAERPEGSVSTLKIQRTQQEDSAVYLCASSLERDNEQFFGPGTRLTVL.

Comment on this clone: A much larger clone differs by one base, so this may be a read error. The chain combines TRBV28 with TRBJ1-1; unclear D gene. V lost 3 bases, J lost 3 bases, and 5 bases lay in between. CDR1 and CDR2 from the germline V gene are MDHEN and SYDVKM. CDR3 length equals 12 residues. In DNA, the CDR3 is TGTGCCAGCAGTTTTGGGTACACTGAAGCTTTCTTT. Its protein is CASSFGYTEAFF.

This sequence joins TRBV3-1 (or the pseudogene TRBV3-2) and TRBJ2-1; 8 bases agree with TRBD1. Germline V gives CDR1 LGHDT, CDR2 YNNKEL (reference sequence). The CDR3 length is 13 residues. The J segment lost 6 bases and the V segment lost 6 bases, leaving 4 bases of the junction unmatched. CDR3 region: CASRQGGINEQFF. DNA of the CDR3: TGTGCCAGCAGACAGGGGGGAATCAATGAGCAGTTCTTC.

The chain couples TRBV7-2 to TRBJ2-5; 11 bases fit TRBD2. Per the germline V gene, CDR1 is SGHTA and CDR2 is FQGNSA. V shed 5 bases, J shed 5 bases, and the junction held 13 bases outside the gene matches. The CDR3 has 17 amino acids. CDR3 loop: CASSRRRTSGSRETQYF. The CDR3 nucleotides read TGTGCCAGCAGCCGTAGGCGTACTAGCGGGAGTCGCGAGACCCAGTACTTC.

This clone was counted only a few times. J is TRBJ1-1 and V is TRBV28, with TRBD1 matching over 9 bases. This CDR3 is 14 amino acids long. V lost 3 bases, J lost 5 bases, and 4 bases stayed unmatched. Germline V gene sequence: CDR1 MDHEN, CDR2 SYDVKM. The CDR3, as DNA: TGTGCCAGCAGTTTCACAGGGGGCTATACTGAAGCTTTCTTT. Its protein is CASSFTGGYTEAFF.

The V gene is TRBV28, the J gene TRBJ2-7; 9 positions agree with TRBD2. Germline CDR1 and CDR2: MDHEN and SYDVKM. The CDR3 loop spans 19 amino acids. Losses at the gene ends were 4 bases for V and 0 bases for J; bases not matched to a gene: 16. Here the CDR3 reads CASSSPGLIAGVSSYEQYF. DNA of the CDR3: TGTGCCAGCAGTTCACCTGGACTTATAGCGGGAGTCTCCTCCTACGAGCAGTACTTC.

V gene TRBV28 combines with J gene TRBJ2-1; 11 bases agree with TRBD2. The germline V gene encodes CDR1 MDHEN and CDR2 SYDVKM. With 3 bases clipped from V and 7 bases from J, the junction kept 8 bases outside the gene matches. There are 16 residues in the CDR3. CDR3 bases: TGTGCCAGCAGTTTCCTCACTAGCGGGAGAAGGAATGAGCAGTTCTTC. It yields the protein CASSFLTSGRRNEQFF.

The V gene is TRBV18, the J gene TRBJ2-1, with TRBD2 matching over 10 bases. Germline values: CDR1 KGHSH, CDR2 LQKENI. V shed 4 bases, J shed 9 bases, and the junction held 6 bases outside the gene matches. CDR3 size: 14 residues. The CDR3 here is CASSQREGPPEQFF. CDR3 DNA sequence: TGTGCCAGCTCACAGCGGGAGGGCCCGCCTGAGCAGTTCTTC.

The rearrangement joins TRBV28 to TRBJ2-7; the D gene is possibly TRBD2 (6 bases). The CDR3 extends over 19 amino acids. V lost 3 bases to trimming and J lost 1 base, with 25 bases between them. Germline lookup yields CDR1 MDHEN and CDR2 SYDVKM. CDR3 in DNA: TGTGCCAGCAGTTTTAAGGCGGAGTCTGCGGGACTGGCATCCTACGAGCAGTACTTC. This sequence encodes CASSFKAESAGLASYEQYF. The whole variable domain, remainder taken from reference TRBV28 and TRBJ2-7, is DVKVTQSSRYLVKRTGEKVFLECVQDMDHENMFWYRQDPGLGLRLIYFSYDVKMKEKGDIPEGYSVSREKKERFSLILESASTNQTSMYLCASSFKAESAGLASYEQYFGPGTRLTVT.

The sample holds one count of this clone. The CDR3 is CASSSPGLAGDEQYF. CDR3 DNA sequence: TGCGCCAGCAGCTCACCGGGACTAGCGGGAGACGAGCAGTACTTC. The chain joins TRBV5-1 to TRBJ2-7; 14 positions match TRBD2. CDR1 is SGHRS and CDR2 is YFSETQ in the germline V gene. This CDR3 region has 15 residues. V shed 3 bases, J shed 5 bases, and the junction held 4 bases outside the gene matches.

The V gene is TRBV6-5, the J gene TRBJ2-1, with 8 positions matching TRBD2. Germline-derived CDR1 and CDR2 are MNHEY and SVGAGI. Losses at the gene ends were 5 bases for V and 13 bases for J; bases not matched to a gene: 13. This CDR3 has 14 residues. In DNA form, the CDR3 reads TGTGCCAGCAGTCCCCCAGGTGCGGGGGGCAAACAGTTCTTC. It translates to CASSPPGAGGKQFF.

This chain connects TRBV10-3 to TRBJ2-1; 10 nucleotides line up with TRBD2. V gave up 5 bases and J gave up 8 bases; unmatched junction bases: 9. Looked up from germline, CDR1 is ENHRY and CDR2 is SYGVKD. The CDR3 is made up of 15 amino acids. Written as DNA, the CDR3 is TGTGCCATCAGTCTCCCAGCGGGAGGGTCAGATGAGCAGTTCTTC. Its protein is CAISLPAGGSDEQFF.

The CDR3 DNA follows: TGTGCCAGCAGCCCCGGACTAGCCACGCCCTACGAGCAGTACTTC. Residues: CASSPGLATPYEQYF. The genes are TRBV5-5 and TRBJ2-7, with 8 bases lining up with TRBD2. The CDR3 sequence is 15 residues long. The germline gives CDR1 SGHKS, CDR2 YYEKEE (reference sequence). J was trimmed by 2 bases and V by 4 bases; bases with no gene match: 8.

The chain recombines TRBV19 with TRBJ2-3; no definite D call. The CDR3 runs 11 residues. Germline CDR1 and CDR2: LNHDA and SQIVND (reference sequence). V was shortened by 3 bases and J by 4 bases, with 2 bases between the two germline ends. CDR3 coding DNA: TGTGCCAGTAGTATTGCAGATACGCAGTATTTT. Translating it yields CASSIADTQYF.